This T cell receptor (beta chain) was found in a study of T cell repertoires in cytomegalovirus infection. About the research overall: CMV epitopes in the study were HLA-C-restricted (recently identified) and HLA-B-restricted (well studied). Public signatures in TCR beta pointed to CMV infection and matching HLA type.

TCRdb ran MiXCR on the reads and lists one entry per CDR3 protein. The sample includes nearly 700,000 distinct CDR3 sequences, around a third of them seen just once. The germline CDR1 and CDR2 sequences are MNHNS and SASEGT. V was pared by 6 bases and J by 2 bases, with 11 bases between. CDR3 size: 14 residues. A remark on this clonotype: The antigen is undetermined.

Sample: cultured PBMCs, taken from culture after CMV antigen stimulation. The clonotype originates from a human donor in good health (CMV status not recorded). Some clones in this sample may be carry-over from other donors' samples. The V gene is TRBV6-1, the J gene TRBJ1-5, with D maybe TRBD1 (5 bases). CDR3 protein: CASRGGGGNQPQHF. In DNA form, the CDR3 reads TGTGCCAGCAGAGGCGGGGGGGGCAATCAGCCCCAGCATTTT.